The 7 T cell receptor beta chains reported below all come from one sample, sequenced in a study of blood T cell repertoires in COVID-19. TCRdb keeps only in-frame clones here, not all; method: immunoSEQ multiplex PCR. The data contain a few hundred thousand clones, approximately 82% of them singletons. Sequencing was performed on PBMCs or T cells enriched from blood (not recorded which). The receptors originated from a man aged 40-50 years who had recovered from COVID-19.

The V and J genes are TRBV2 and TRBJ2-1; TRBD2 matches 11 bases. The V gene's germline CDR1 is SNHLY and CDR2 FYNNEI. This CDR3 spans 15 amino acids. The junction had 9 bases not matched to a gene; V was cut back by 6 bases and J by 8 bases. CDR3 amino acids: CASSLLAGAMDEQFF. DNA for the CDR3: TGTGCCAGCAGCCTACTAGCGGGGGCGATGGATGAGCAGTTCTTC.

This chain uses TRBV6-2 or TRBV6-3 with TRBJ2-2, with a possible D match to TRBD2 (6 bases). V lost 4 bases and J lost 1, with 16 bases in between. The V gene's germline CDR1 is MNHEY and CDR2 SVGEGT. This CDR3 contains 17 residues. The CDR3 here is CASSSSPGRRNTGELFF. The CDR3 bases are TGTGCCAGCAGTTCGTCCCCAGGGAGGAGGAACACCGGGGAGCTGTTTTTT.

This clone was seen a single time. This chain joins TRBV24-1 and TRBJ1-5; 9 nucleotides line up with TRBD1. The CDR3 is 17 residues long. Germline-derived CDR1 and CDR2 are KGHDR and SFDVKD. The V and J ends lost 4 bases and 7 bases, in that order; junction bases with no gene match: 13. CDR3 protein: CATSDSDRGIGLQPQHF. The CDR3 region has the DNA TGTGCCACCAGTGACTCGGACAGGGGCATAGGATTACAGCCCCAGCATTTT.

The chain links TRBV19 to TRBJ1-4; the D gene is possibly TRBD1 (6 bases). V was trimmed by 5 bases and J by 0 bases, leaving 16 bases between them. Germline CDR1 reads LNHDA; CDR2 reads SQIVND (reference sequence). The CDR3 is 17 amino acids. DNA for the CDR3: TGTGCCAGTAGTCTCGGACAGTCTCCAGCAACTAATGAAAAACTGTTTTTT. Residues: CASSLGQSPATNEKLFF.

This clone is a singleton in its sample. The chain employs TRBV3-1 (or the pseudogene TRBV3-2) and TRBJ1-5; tentative D call: TRBD1 (6 bases). CDR3 length: 13 amino acids. CDR1 is LGHDT and CDR2 is YNNKEL in the germline V gene (reference sequence). Trimming took off 3 bases at V and 5 bases at J, with 8 bases between the two ends. The CDR3: CASSQGHYQPQHF. The CDR3 nucleotides are TGTGCCAGCAGCCAGGGACATTATCAGCCCCAGCATTTT.

V and J are TRBV5-4 and TRBJ1-6; the D is unclear. There are 14 residues in the CDR3. V lost 5 bases, J lost 7 bases, and 13 bases lay in between. CDR1 and CDR2 from the germline V gene are SGHNT and YYREEE (reference sequence). CDR3 region: CASRTGSGNSPLHF. CDR3 DNA: TGTGCCAGCAGGACGGGTTCCGGGAATTCACCCCTCCACTTT.

This clone was observed a handful of times. The chain's CDR3 is CASSFGQGRNQPQHF. The DNA of the CDR3 is TGTGCCAGCAGCTTTGGACAGGGGAGAAATCAGCCCCAGCATTTT. The chain employs TRBV7-8 and TRBJ1-5, with TRBD1 matching 9 bases. V dropped 3 bases and J dropped 4; count of bases not matched to a gene: 4. Germline V gives CDR1 SGHVS, CDR2 FQNEAQ. The CDR3 loop spans 15 amino acids.